Presented here are 26 T cell receptor beta chains from one specimen sequenced in a study of T cell responses to AZD1222 COVID-19 vaccine. Measured with immunoSEQ multiplex PCR; TCRdb has only the in-frame clones, and not every one. This sample carries 95,000 to 150,000 clones, 87% of them seen once, and the ten largest clones take roughly 2.7%. Sequenced here: peripheral blood, sampled 28 days after the second AZD1222 dose. The receptors here all came from an adult who received the AZD1222 COVID-19 vaccine.

The chain carries TRBV11-1 and TRBJ2-3, with D tentatively TRBD1 or TRBD2 (5 bases each). The CDR3 totals 13 residues. Germline CDR1 is SGHAT and CDR2 is FQDESV (reference sequence). V lost 3 bases, J lost 6 bases, and 10 bases lay in between. This CDR3 reads CASSLSREDTQYF. The DNA for the CDR3 is TGTGCCAGCAGCTTGTCCAGGGAGGATACGCAGTATTTT.

The genes are TRBV3-1 (or the pseudogene TRBV3-2) and TRBJ1-5; no firm D call. Germline assignment: CDR1 LGHDT and CDR2 YNNKEL (reference sequence). The CDR3 runs 12 residues. Trimming stripped 1 base from V and 3 bases from J, with 1 base between. CDR3 sequence reads: CASSQVNQPQHF. The CDR3 nucleotides are TGTGCCAGCAGCCAAGTCAATCAGCCCCAGCATTTT.

The V gene is TRBV19, the J gene TRBJ1-2; D possibly corresponds to TRBD1 (6 bases). The CDR3 loop spans 12 amino acids. The V end was cut by 5 bases, the J end by 7 bases, with 11 bases between. Germline V gives CDR1 LNHDA, CDR2 SQIVND (reference sequence). The CDR3 here is CASSPTGIGYTF. The CDR3 DNA reads as TGTGCCAGTAGTCCGACAGGAATTGGCTACACCTTC. Looking up the rest from reference TRBV19 and TRBJ1-2 gives the full variable domain: DGGITQSPKYLFRKEGQNVTLSCEQNLNHDAMYWYRQDPGQGLRLIYYSQIVNDFQKGDIAEGYSVSREKKESFPLTVTSAQKNPTAFYLCASSPTGIGYTFGSGTRLTVV.

This clone was detected once. The chain carries TRBV11-2 and TRBJ2-5; possibly TRBD1 or TRBD2 for D (5 bases each). The CDR3 has 14 residues. V was pared by 5 bases and J by 4 bases, with 14 bases between. Germline CDR1 is SGHAT and CDR2 is FQNNGV. The DNA of the CDR3 is TGTGCCAGCAGCCAGGGACCGACTTCAGAGACCCAGTACTTC. It translates to CASSQGPTSETQYF.

The V call is TRBV6-2 or TRBV6-3, the J call TRBJ1-6, with 11 bases lining up with TRBD1. Germline CDR1 and CDR2: MNHEY and SVGEGT. J lost 8 bases, V lost 2 bases, and 8 bases had no gene match. This CDR3 contains 17 residues. The CDR3 sequence is CASSYVGQGAVDSPLHF. The CDR3 DNA reads TGTGCCAGCAGTTACGTTGGACAGGGGGCGGTTGATTCACCCCTCCACTTT.

The rearrangement uses TRBV7-2 and TRBJ1-1; 10 bases map to TRBD1. Trimming took 1 base from V and 1 from J; bases not matched to a gene: 9. CDR3 length equals 18 residues. The V gene's germline CDR1 is SGHTA and CDR2 FQGNSA. Here the CDR3 reads CASSLVGRQGAENTEAFF. CDR3 nucleotides: TGTGCCAGCAGCTTAGTCGGAAGACAGGGGGCGGAGAACACTGAAGCTTTCTTT.

The chain couples TRBV6-5 to TRBJ1-6; 8 nucleotides agree with TRBD1. The V gene end was trimmed by 0 bases and the J gene end by 10 bases; junction bases not matched to a gene: 8. Germline CDR1 MNHEY, CDR2 SVGAGI. This CDR3 has 16 residues. The CDR3 nucleotides read TGTGCCAGCAGTTACTCTCCGGACAGGGTTGAGTCACCCCTCCACTTT. As protein: CASSYSPDRVESPLHF.

The chain joins TRBV7-6 to TRBJ2-5; the D gene is possibly TRBD1 (6 bases). CDR1 is SGHVS, CDR2 FNYEAQ, per germline. V was cut by 2 bases and J by 5 bases, with 15 bases left in between. CDR3 length equals 15 residues. The DNA of the CDR3 is TGTGCCAGCAGCTTACCTTTGGGGGCGTCTGAGACCCAGTACTTC. Translating gives CASSLPLGASETQYF.

This chain joins TRBV3-1 (or the pseudogene TRBV3-2) and TRBJ2-3; D unresolved. There are 13 residues in the CDR3. The germline CDR1 and CDR2 sequences are LGHDT and YNNKEL (reference sequence). V shed 0 bases and J shed 6 bases, with 7 bases lying between them. The CDR3 reads CASSQDLPDTQYF. The DNA for the CDR3 is TGTGCCAGCAGCCAAGATTTACCCGATACGCAGTATTTT.

The chain carries TRBV7-2 and TRBJ2-7; 7 bases map to TRBD1. J was trimmed by 6 bases and V by 5 bases; bases with no gene match: 13. This CDR3 has 15 amino acids. Germline lookup yields CDR1 SGHTA and CDR2 FQGNSA. CDR3 bases: TGTGCCAGCAGCCAACGGCGTGAGGGGGCCGTCGAGCAGTACTTC. This sequence encodes CASSQRREGAVEQYF.

This rearrangement joins TRBV12-3 or TRBV12-4 to TRBJ1-5; D is unclear. The V gene lost 3 bases and the J gene lost 4 bases, with 7 bases spanning the gap. The CDR3 is 13 amino acids. This CDR3 is CASSFSENQPQHF. The CDR3 DNA reads TGTGCCAGCAGTTTCTCAGAAAATCAGCCCCAGCATTTT.

This rearrangement joins TRBV6-5 to TRBJ1-2; 11 positions match TRBD1. Germline CDR1 and CDR2: MNHEY and SVGAGI. The CDR3 is 16 amino acids. V gave up 2 bases and J gave up 4 bases; unmatched junction bases: 6. The CDR3 DNA is TGTGCCAGCAGTTACATCCGGACAGGGGGCGGCTATGGCTACACCTTC. Translating it yields CASSYIRTGGGYGYTF.

This clone was picked up a small number of times. The chain joins TRBV7-2 to TRBJ1-4; D gene unclear. This CDR3 has 13 amino acids. Germline-derived CDR1 and CDR2 are SGHTA and FQGNSA. V lost 1 base and J 8 bases, leaving 8 bases between the germline ends. The CDR3, as DNA: TGTGCCAGCAGCTTAGGATTAAGGGAAAAACTGTTTTTT. Encoded protein: CASSLGLREKLFF.

This clone was seen a handful of times. CDR3 region: CASSFGQGRQPQHF. CDR3 DNA sequence: TGTGCCAGCAGCTTCGGACAGGGGCGGCAGCCCCAGCATTTT. This sequence joins TRBV7-9 and TRBJ1-5, with 9 bases that match TRBD1. This CDR3 spans 14 amino acids. Germline lookup yields CDR1 SEHNR and CDR2 FQNEAQ (reference sequence). Trimming at V came to 3 bases and at J to 7 bases, leaving 4 bases not matched to a gene.

The rearrangement joins TRBV19 to TRBJ2-7; perhaps TRBD2 as D (5 bases). The CDR3 runs 15 residues. Trimming took 3 bases from V and 3 from J, leaving 15 bases between them. The germline V gene has CDR1 LNHDA and CDR2 SQIVND (reference sequence). CDR3: CASSITGVTNYEQYF. Here the CDR3 DNA reads TGTGCCAGTAGTATTACCGGGGTTACCAACTACGAGCAGTACTTC.

J is TRBJ1-2 and V is TRBV28; no firm D call. The CDR3 spans 12 residues. Deletions cut 6 bases from V and 4 bases from J, with 9 bases between. The germline CDR1 and CDR2 sequences are MDHEN and SYDVKM. The CDR3 protein is CASRYTAYGYTF. For the CDR3, the DNA is TGTGCCAGCAGGTACACAGCCTATGGCTACACCTTC.

The V call is TRBV6-5, the J call TRBJ1-2, with 7 bases fitting TRBD1. The CDR3 extends over 13 amino acids. With 6 bases clipped from V and 3 bases from J, the junction kept 4 bases outside the gene matches. Germline CDR1 and CDR2: MNHEY and SVGAGI. The CDR3: CASRADRDYGYTF. The CDR3 DNA sequence: TGTGCCAGCAGAGCCGACAGGGACTATGGCTACACCTTC.

The CDR3 spells CASSQGQYNQPQHF. The CDR3 region has the DNA TGTGCCAGCAGCCAGGGACAGTACAATCAGCCCCAGCATTTT. V is TRBV9 and J is TRBJ1-5, with 7 bases that match TRBD1. J gave up 3 bases and V 4 bases, and 4 bases lay outside the gene matches. The CDR3 extends over 14 amino acids. Per germline, CDR1 SGDLS and CDR2 YYNGEE.

V is TRBV5-1 and J is TRBJ2-5; D may correspond to TRBD1 or TRBD2 (5 bases each). Trimming left V 7 bases short and J 2 bases short, with 18 bases between. CDR1 and CDR2 from the germline V gene are SGHRS and YFSETQ. This CDR3 has 15 amino acids. CDR3 region: CASGHSDSRQETQYF. The CDR3 DNA reads TGCGCCAGCGGACACTCGGACTCAAGACAAGAGACCCAGTACTTC.

This clone showed up just a few times. The chain has TRBV3-1 (or the pseudogene TRBV3-2) and TRBJ1-1; tentatively, D is TRBD1 (5 bases). Trimming left V 3 bases short and J 11 bases short, with 16 bases between. Germline V gene sequence: CDR1 LGHDT, CDR2 YNNKEL (reference sequence). CDR3 length: 13 amino acids. CDR3 sequence (DNA): TGTGCCAGCAGCCAGGGTGGGAGGGACCTGGCTTTCTTT. This codes for CASSQGGRDLAFF.

J is TRBJ1-1 and V is TRBV19; 9 positions agree with TRBD1. Germline CDR1 reads LNHDA; CDR2 reads SQIVND (reference sequence). The CDR3 loop spans 16 amino acids. V shed 3 bases and J 3 bases; nucleotides not matched to a gene: 8. The CDR3 loop reads CASSIPTGGSDTEAFF. In DNA form, the CDR3 reads TGTGCCAGTAGTATCCCTACAGGGGGCAGCGACACTGAAGCTTTCTTT.

J is TRBJ1-1 and V is TRBV3-1 (or the pseudogene TRBV3-2), with D maybe TRBD1 (5 bases). The CDR3 loop spans 15 amino acids. Germline CDR1 is LGHDT and CDR2 is YNNKEL (reference sequence). V was shortened by 2 bases and J by 6 bases, with 16 bases between the two germline ends. In DNA, the CDR3 is TGTGCCAGCAGCCAATTCCTGGGGGTAAAGGCTGAAGCTTTCTTT. Translating it yields CASSQFLGVKAEAFF.

V is TRBV7-9 and J is TRBJ2-3; 7 bases fit TRBD2. CDR1 SEHNR and CDR2 FQNEAQ come from the germline V gene (reference sequence). After removal of 1 base from V and 3 bases from J, the junction contained 10 bases not matched to a gene. The CDR3 is 17 residues long. The chain's CDR3 is CASSLGRRGGSTDTQYF. The DNA of the CDR3 is TGTGCCAGCAGCTTAGGGAGGCGCGGGGGATCGACAGATACGCAGTATTTT.

The CDR3 DNA reads as TGTGCCAGCAGCTTGGAGGGGCCCTACACCGGGGAGCTGTTTTTT. Translation gives CASSLEGPYTGELFF. The J gene is TRBJ2-2, the V gene TRBV5-4; TRBD1 might be the D (5 bases). The CDR3 totals 15 residues. CDR1 is SGHNT and CDR2 is YYREEE in the germline V gene (reference sequence). V was clipped by 0 bases and J by 3 bases, with 9 bases between them.

This chain links TRBV7-2 with TRBJ1-2, with 10 bases fitting TRBD1. This CDR3 region has 16 residues. CDR1 SGHTA and CDR2 FQGNSA come from the germline V gene. The ends lost 5 bases at V and 4 bases at J; junction bases unmatched: 10. CDR3 amino acids: CASSLPGQGKSYGYTF. In nucleotides, the CDR3 is TGTGCCAGCAGCCTGCCGGGACAGGGGAAGAGCTATGGCTACACCTTC.

The V and J genes are TRBV6-2 or TRBV6-3 and TRBJ1-1, with D hard to call. V was cut by 1 base and J by 4 bases, with 10 bases left in between. The germline V gene encodes CDR1 MNHEY and CDR2 SVGEGT. There are 14 residues in the CDR3. CDR3 nucleotide sequence: TGTGCCAGCAGTTACTTTCGGGAGAGCACTGAAGCTTTCTTT. It is translated as CASSYFRESTEAFF.